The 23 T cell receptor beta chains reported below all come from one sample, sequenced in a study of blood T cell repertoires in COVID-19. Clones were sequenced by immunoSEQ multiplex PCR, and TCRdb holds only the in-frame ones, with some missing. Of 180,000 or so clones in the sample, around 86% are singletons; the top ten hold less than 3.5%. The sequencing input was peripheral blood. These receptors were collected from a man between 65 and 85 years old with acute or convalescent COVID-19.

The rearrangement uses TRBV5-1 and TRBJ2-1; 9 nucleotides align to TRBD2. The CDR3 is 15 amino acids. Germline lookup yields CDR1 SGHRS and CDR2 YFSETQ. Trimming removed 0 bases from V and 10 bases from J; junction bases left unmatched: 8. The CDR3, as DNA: TGCGCCAGCAGCTTGGCCGAGGCTAGCGGGACAGAGCAGTTCTTC. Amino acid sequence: CASSLAEASGTEQFF.

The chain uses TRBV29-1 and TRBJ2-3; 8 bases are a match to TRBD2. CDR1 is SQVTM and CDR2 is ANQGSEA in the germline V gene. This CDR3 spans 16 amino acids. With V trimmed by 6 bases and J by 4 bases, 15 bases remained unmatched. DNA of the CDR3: TGCAGCGTCAGGACACGGGAGGGCCTTTTGGCAGATACGCAGTATTTT. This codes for CSVRTREGLLADTQYF.

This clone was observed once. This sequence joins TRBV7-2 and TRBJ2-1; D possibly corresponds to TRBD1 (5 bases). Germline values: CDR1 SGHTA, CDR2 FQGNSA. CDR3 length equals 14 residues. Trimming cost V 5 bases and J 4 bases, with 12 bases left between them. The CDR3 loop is CASSNQQGYNEQFF. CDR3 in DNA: TGTGCCAGCAGCAACCAGCAGGGTTACAATGAGCAGTTCTTC.

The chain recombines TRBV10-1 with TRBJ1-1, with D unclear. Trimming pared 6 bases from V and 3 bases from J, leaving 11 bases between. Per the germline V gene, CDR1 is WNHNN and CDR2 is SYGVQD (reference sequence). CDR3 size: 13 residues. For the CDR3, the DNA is TGCGCCAGCAGGTCAACAAGTTACACTGAAGCTTTCTTT. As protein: CASRSTSYTEAFF.

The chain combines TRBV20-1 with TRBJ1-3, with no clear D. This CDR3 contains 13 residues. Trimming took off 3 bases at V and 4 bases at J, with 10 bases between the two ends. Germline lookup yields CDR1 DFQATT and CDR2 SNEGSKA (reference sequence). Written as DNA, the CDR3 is TGCAGTGCTAGTAAGGCGGGGGGAAACACCATATATTTT. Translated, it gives CSASKAGGNTIYF.

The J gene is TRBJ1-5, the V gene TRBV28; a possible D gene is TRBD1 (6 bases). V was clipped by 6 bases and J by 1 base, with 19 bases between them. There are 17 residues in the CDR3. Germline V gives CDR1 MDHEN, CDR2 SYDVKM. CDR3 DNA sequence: TGTGCCAGCAGCTCAATTTACAGGGAAGCAAGCAATCAGCCCCAGCATTTT. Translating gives CASSSIYREASNQPQHF.

The CDR3 DNA sequence: TGCAGCGTCCTACCCCCGCCGGGAAACACCATATATTTT. It yields the protein CSVLPPPGNTIYF. The gene calls are TRBV29-1 and TRBJ1-3, with unresolved D. Germline lookup yields CDR1 SQVTM and CDR2 ANQGSEA. Trimming cost V 6 bases and J 4 bases, with 13 bases left between them. The CDR3 spans 13 residues.

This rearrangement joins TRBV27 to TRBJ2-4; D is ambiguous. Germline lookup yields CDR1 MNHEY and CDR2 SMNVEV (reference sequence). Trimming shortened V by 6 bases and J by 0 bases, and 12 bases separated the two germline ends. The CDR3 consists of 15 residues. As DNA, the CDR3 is TGTGCCAGCAGCCCCCAGTTATTAGCCAAAAACATTCAGTACTTC. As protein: CASSPQLLAKNIQYF.

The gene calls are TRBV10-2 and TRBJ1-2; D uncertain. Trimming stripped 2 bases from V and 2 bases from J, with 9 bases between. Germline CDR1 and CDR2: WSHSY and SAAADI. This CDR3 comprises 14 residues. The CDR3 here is CASSEAWRNYGYTF. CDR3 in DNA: TGCGCCAGCAGTGAGGCCTGGAGGAACTATGGCTACACCTTC.

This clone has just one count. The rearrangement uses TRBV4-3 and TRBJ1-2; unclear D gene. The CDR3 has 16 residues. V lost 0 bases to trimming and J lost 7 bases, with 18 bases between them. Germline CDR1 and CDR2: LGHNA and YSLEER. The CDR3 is CASSQDHTADLLGYTF. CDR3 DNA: TGCGCCAGCAGCCAAGATCACACAGCGGACCTTCTTGGCTACACCTTC.

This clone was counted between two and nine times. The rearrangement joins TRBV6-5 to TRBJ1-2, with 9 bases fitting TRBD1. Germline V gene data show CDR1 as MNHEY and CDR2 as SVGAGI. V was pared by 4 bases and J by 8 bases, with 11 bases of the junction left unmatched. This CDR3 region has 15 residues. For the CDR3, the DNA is TGTGCCAGCAGTTCACCACCGGGACAGGGCTTGGGCTACACCTTC. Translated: CASSSPPGQGLGYTF.

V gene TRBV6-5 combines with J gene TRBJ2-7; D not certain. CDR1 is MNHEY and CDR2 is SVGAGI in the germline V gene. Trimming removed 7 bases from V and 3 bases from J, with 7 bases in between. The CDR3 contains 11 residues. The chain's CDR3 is CASTNSYEQYF. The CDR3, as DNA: TGTGCCAGCACCAACAGCTACGAGCAGTACTTC.

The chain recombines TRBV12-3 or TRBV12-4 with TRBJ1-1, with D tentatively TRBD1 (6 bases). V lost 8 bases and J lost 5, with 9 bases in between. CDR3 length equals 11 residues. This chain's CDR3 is CASAGVTEAFF. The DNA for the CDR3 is TGTGCCAGCGCAGGGGTGACTGAAGCTTTCTTT.

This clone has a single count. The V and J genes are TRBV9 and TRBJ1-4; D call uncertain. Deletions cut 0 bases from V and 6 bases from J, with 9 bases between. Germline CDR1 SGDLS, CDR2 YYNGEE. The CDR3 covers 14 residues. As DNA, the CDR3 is TGTGCCAGCAGCGTAGGGGCTTGGGATGAAAAACTGTTTTTT. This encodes CASSVGAWDEKLFF. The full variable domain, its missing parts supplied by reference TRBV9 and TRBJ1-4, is DSGVTQTPKHLITATGQRVTLRCSPRSGDLSVYWYQQSLDQGLQFLIQYYNGEERAKGNILERFSAQQFPDLHSELNLSSLELGDSALYFCASSVGAWDEKLFFGSGTQLSVL.

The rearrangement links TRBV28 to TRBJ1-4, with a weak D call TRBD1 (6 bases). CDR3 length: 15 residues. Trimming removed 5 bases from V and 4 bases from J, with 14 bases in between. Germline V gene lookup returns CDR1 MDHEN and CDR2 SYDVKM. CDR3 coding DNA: TGTGCCAGCAGTCTTCGGGGGGCCCTTAATGAAAAACTGTTTTTT. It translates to CASSLRGALNEKLFF. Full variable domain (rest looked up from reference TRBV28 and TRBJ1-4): DVKVTQSSRYLVKRTGEKVFLECVQDMDHENMFWYRQDPGLGLRLIYFSYDVKMKEKGDIPEGYSVSREKKERFSLILESASTNQTSMYLCASSLRGALNEKLFFGSGTQLSVL.

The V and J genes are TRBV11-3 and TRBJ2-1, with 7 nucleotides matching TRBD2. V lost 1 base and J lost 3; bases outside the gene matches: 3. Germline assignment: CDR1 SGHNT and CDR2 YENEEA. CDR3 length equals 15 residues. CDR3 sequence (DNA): TGTGCCAGCAGCTTAGGTTCTAGCGGCTACAATGAGCAGTTCTTC. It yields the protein CASSLGSSGYNEQFF. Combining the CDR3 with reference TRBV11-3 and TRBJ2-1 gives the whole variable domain EAGVVQSPRYKIIEKKQPVAFWCNPISGHNTLYWYLQNLGQGPELLIRYENEEAVDDSQLPKDRFSAERLKGVDSTLKIQPAELGDSAVYLCASSLGSSGYNEQFFGPGTRLTVL.

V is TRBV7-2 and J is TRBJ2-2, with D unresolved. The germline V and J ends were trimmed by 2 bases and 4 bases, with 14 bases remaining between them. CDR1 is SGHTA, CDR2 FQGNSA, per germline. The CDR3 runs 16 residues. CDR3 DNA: TGTGCCAGCAGCTTATTCTCGGGTACTACCACCGGGGAGCTGTTTTTT. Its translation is CASSLFSGTTTGELFF.

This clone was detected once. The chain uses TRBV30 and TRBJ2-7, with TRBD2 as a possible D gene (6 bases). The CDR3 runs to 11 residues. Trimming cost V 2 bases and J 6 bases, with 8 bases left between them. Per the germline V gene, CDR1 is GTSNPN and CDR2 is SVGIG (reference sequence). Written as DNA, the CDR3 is TGTGCCTGGAGTAACGGGGGCGAGCAGTACTTC. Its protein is CAWSNGGEQYF.

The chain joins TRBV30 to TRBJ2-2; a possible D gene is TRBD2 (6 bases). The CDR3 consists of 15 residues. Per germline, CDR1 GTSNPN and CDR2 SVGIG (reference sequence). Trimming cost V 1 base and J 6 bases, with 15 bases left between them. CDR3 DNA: TGTGCCTGGAGTGGCTACGTCGGAGGGGCCGGGGAGCTGTTTTTT. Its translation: CAWSGYVGGAGELFF.

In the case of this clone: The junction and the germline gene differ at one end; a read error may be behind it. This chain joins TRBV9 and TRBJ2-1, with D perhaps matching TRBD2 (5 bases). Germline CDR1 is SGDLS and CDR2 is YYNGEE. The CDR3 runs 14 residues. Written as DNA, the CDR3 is TGTGCCAGCAGCGTAGCCGCTTCGGGGTTACAAGAGCTCTTC. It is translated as CASSVAASGLQELF.

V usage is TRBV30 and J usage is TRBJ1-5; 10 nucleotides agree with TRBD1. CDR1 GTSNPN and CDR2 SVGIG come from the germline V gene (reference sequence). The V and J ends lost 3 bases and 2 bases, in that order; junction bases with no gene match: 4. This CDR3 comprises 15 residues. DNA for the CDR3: TGTGCCTGGAGAGCCGGGACAGGGGGCAATCAGCCCCAGCATTTT. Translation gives CAWRAGTGGNQPQHF. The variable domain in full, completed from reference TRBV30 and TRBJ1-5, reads SQTIHQWPATLVQPVGSPLSLECTVEGTSNPNLYWYRQAAGRGLQLLFYSVGIGQISSEVPQNLSASRPQDRQFILSSKKLLLSDSGFYLCAWRAGTGGNQPQHFGDGTRLSIL.

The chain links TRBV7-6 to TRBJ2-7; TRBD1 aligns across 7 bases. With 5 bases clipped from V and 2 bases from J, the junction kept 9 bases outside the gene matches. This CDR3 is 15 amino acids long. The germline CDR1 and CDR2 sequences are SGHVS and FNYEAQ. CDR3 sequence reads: CASSPGTVEAYEQYF. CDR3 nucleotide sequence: TGTGCCAGCAGCCCCGGGACAGTGGAGGCCTACGAGCAGTACTTC.

The CDR3 sequence is CASNQGDGQETQYF. In DNA form, the CDR3 reads TGCGCCAGCAATCAGGGCGACGGACAAGAGACCCAGTACTTC. The J gene is TRBJ2-5, the V gene TRBV5-1; the D gene is possibly TRBD1 (5 bases). The V gene lost 6 bases and the J gene lost 2 bases, with 14 bases spanning the gap. Per the germline V gene, CDR1 is SGHRS and CDR2 is YFSETQ. This CDR3 spans 14 amino acids. Filled out from reference TRBV5-1 and TRBJ2-5, the complete variable domain reads KAGVTQTPRYLIKTRGQQVTLSCSPISGHRSVSWYQQTPGQGLQFLFEYFSETQRNKGNFPGRFSGRQFSNSRSEMNVSTLELGDSALYLCASNQGDGQETQYFGPGTRLLVL.